These T cell receptor beta chains were read from a single sample in a study of CD8 T cells in Susac syndrome. A single record per CDR3 protein comes from TCRdb applying MiXCR to the immunoSEQ multiplex PCR reads. The sample contains about 180,000 distinct CDR3 sequences, nearly 97% of which appear only once. Sequencing input: CD4+ T cells from PBMCs. These receptors originate from a human donor with multiple sclerosis. Each CDR3 is given with its conserved first and last residue. The D gene is left open where the match is weak. Size is omitted from some rows. Given values are once, few, many or a class for expanded clones.

J | V | size | D | CDR3 | DNA
TRBJ2-6 | TRBV9 | NA | TRBD1 | CASSVGDRAGANVLTF | TGTGCCAGCAGCGTAGGAGACAGGGCTGGGGCCAACGTCCTGACTTTC
TRBJ1-2 | TRBV30 | NA | NA | CAWSPSRFNYGYTF | TGTGCCTGGAGCCCGAGCAGGTTTAACTATGGCTACACCTTC
TRBJ2-5 | TRBV4-1 | NA | NA | CASSPLLTETQYF | TGCGCCAGCAGTCCTCTCCTAACAGAGACCCAGTACTTC
TRBJ1-6 | TRBV20-1 | NA | TRBD1 | CSARPGQGYNSPLHF | TGCAGTGCTAGGCCGGGACAGGGCTATAATTCACCCCTCCACTTT
TRBJ2-3 | TRBV20-1 | NA | NA | CSARDMAGEITDTQYF | TGCAGTGCTAGAGATATGGCAGGGGAAATCACAGATACGCAGTATTTT
TRBJ1-3 | TRBV3-1 | NA | NA | CASSQVTRPDGNTIYF | TGTGCCAGCAGCCAAGTTACACGGCCCGATGGAAACACCATATATTTT
TRBJ1-1 | TRBV2 | NA | NA | CASSVRQEAGGAFF | TGTGCCAGCAGTGTCCGGCAGGAGGCTGGGGGAGCTTTCTTT
TRBJ2-7 | TRBV19 | NA | NA | CASQMRDSPYEQYF | TGTGCCAGTCAGATGAGGGATTCCCCTTACGAGCAGTACTTC
TRBJ2-3 | TRBV3-1 | NA | NA | CASSPLRVRHAFGTDTQYF | TGTGCCAGCAGTCCTCTCCGAGTGAGGCACGCCTTTGGCACAGATACGCAGTATTTT
TRBJ1-5 | TRBV4-1 | NA | TRBD1 | CASSAFTGQGYQPQHF | TGCGCCAGCAGCGCATTCACAGGACAGGGGTATCAGCCCCAGCATTTT
TRBJ2-3 | TRBV4-3 | NA | TRBD2 | CASSQGAGGRTDTQYF | TGCGCCAGCAGCCAAGGAGCGGGGGGCCGCACAGATACGCAGTATTTT
TRBJ1-1 | TRBV14 | NA | TRBD1 | CASSQVDRTAWNTEAFF | TGTGCCAGCAGCCAAGTGGACAGGACGGCGTGGAACACTGAAGCTTTCTTT
TRBJ2-5 | TRBV6-1 | NA | NA | CASSNPGPETQYF | TGTGCCAGCAGTAATCCGGGACCGGAGACCCAGTACTTC
TRBJ1-2 | TRBV4-2 | NA | NA | CASSQDSARYTF | TGTGCCAGCAGCCAAGATTCCGCGCGCTACACCTTC
TRBJ2-3 | TRBV24-1 | NA | NA | CATSDWGTRNQADTQYF | TGTGCCACCAGTGATTGGGGGACAAGGAATCAGGCGGATACGCAGTATTTT
TRBJ1-1 | TRBV20-1 | NA | NA | CSAEYPSGTEAFF | TGCAGTGCGGAATATCCTAGCGGCACTGAAGCTTTCTTT
TRBJ1-2 | TRBV12-3/TRBV12-4 | NA | TRBD1 | CASRKGATYGYTF | TGTGCCAGCAGAAAGGGGGCTACCTATGGCTACACCTTC
TRBJ2-7 | TRBV3-1 | NA | NA | CASSQDLLEQYF | TGTGCCAGCAGCCAAGATTTACTAGAGCAGTACTTC
TRBJ1-5 | TRBV23-1 | once | TRBD1 | CASRDDRGEQPQHF | TGCGCCAGCAGAGATGACAGGGGGGAACAGCCCCAGCATTTT
TRBJ1-6 | TRBV24-1 | NA | NA | CATSRGTNSPLHF | TGTGCCACCAGTAGAGGGACCAATTCACCCCTCCACTTT
TRBJ2-3 | TRBV9 | NA | NA | CASSVGPDGDTQYF | TGTGCCAGCAGCGTAGGGCCGGATGGAGATACGCAGTATTTT
TRBJ2-3 | TRBV29-1 | few | NA | CSSVNGARTPDTQYF | TGCAGCAGCGTTAACGGGGCGAGGACTCCGGATACGCAGTATTTT
TRBJ1-4 | TRBV18 | NA | NA | CASSQTPGNEKLFF | TGTGCCAGCTCACAGACACCCGGCAATGAAAAACTGTTTTTT
TRBJ2-1 | TRBV2 | NA | NA | CASKAGTYNEQFF | TGTGCCAGCAAGGCAGGGACGTACAATGAGCAGTTCTTC
TRBJ1-2 | TRBV5-4 | NA | NA | CASSLGGQTNYGYTF | TGTGCCAGCAGCTTGGGTGGACAGACTAACTATGGCTACACCTTC
TRBJ2-5 | TRBV7-9 | NA | TRBD2 | CASSLRGRENQETQYF | TGTGCCAGCAGCCTCCGTGGGAGGGAAAACCAAGAGACCCAGTACTTC
TRBJ1-2 | TRBV4-1 | NA | NA | CASSQASPRGYTF | TGCGCCAGCAGCCAAGCAAGCCCGCGGGGCTACACCTTC